This TCR beta chain was obtained from a study of post-analysis software for immune sequencing data. The CDR3 is 14 residues long. The V and J ends lost 3 bases and 3 bases respectively, with 13 bases between them. From germline, CDR1 is SGHRS and CDR2 YFSETQ. About this clonotype itself: Its antigen is undetermined.

Study-wide points: TRBV segments more frequent in patients than in controls numbered roughly 5 and included TRBV5-6, TRBV5-1 and TRBV20-1.

Libraries were made from TCR beta cDNA, and they carried unique molecular identifiers. TCRdb re-called the PCR reads with MiXCR, one entry per CDR3 protein. In the table there are 740,000 or so distinct CDR3 sequences, about 50% of which are singletons. The sequencing sample was made of blood. This sequence joins TRBV5-1 and TRBJ2-7; D is possibly TRBD2 (5 bases). The origin of this receptor is a girl aged 5-17 years with multiple sclerosis. The CDR3 loop reads CASSSTAAGYEQYF. The CDR3 region has the DNA TGCGCCAGCAGCTCTACGGCGGCGGGCTACGAGCAGTACTTC.